The clone carrying this TCR beta chain was detected ten times or more. At one boundary the junction diverges from the germline segment, which might be a read error. The CDR3 totals 14 residues. Germline CDR1 and CDR2: DFQATT and SNEGSKA (reference sequence). TCRdb ran MiXCR on the 5' RACE reads and lists one entry per CDR3 protein. This table holds about 21,000 distinct CDR3 sequences, approximately 4.2% found once. Time point reported: sample taken at primary tumor resection. Untreated early-stage non-small cell lung cancer patients, roughly 72 in total, were the donors. Unsorted tumor, nontumor lung tissue or cryopreserved PBMC supplied the whole RNA. These data belong to a study of spatial heterogeneity in lung cancer.

The sequence was collected from a male donor with early-stage non-small cell lung cancer. J is TRBJ2-3 and V is TRBV20-1; perhaps TRBD1 as D (6 bases). Sample: PBMCs, taken at surgery. Here the CDR3 reads CSARGRGSTDTQYF. In DNA form, the CDR3 reads TGCAGCGCTAGGGGGAGAGGGAGCACAGATACGCAGTATTTT.